These T cell receptor beta chains were read from a single sample in a study of shared clonotypes between healthy human individuals. Clones were read by immunoSEQ multiplex PCR, and TCRdb kept only the in-frame ones, dropping some. In the table there are about a million clones, more than 75% of which are singletons. Sequenced: memory CD4+ T cells sorted from blood. These receptors all come from a man between 18 and 35 years old in good health. The CDR3 runs from the conserved cysteine through the conserved F or W. A D gene is named only where the DNA matches it firmly. Part of the rows lack a size; the others show once, few, many or a class for expanded clones.

>-|TRBJ2-1|once|TRBV6-5
CAAQGYNEQFF
TGTGCCGCACAGGGTTACAATGAGCAGTTCTTC
>TRBD1|TRBJ1-2|-|TRBV6-4
CANTSDRRYYGYTF
TGTGCCAACACTTCGGACAGGAGATACTATGGCTACACCTTC
>-|TRBJ2-5|-|TRBV5-1
CASSLVVTQETQYF
TGCGCCAGCAGCTTGGTTGTGACCCAAGAGACCCAGTACTTC
>-|TRBJ1-1|-|TRBV18
CASSPEGLGEAFF
TGTGCCAGCTCACCCGAAGGGTTGGGTGAAGCTTTCTTT
>-|TRBJ2-5|few|TRBV28
CASSPAGPQETQYF
TGTGCCAGCAGTCCAGCCGGGCCACAAGAGACCCAGTACTTC
>-|TRBJ1-1|-|TRBV5-1
CASSFWGDTEAFF
TGCGCCAGCAGCTTCTGGGGGGACACTGAAGCTTTCTTT
>-|TRBJ2-7|-|TRBV6-5
CASRRTGTHEQYF
TGTGCCAGCAGAAGAACAGGGACCCACGAGCAGTACTTC
>-|TRBJ2-7|-|TRBV27
CASSLSTAHEYYEQYF
TGTGCCAGCAGTTTATCGACGGCCCACGAGTACTACGAGCAGTACTTC
>-|TRBJ2-1|few|TRBV29-1
CSVDYYNEQFF
TGCAGCGTTGATTACTACAATGAGCAGTTCTTC
>-|TRBJ1-4|-|TRBV28
CASSLVEKLFF
TGTGCCAGCAGCCTCGTTGAAAAACTGTTTTTT
>TRBD2|TRBJ2-7|-|TRBV10-3
CAITKTGLAGDSEQYF
TGTGCCATCACCAAGACGGGGCTAGCGGGCGATAGTGAGCAGTACTTC
>-|TRBJ2-2|-|TRBV7-9
CASSPWAATGELFF
TGTGCCAGCAGCCCCTGGGCGGCTACCGGGGAGCTGTTTTTT
>-|TRBJ2-6|-|TRBV10-3
CAISGGGASGANVLTF
TGTGCCATCTCTGGGGGGGGCGCCTCTGGGGCCAACGTCCTGACTTTC
>-|TRBJ1-1|-|TRBV14
CASSHGYTNTEAFF
TGTGCCAGCAGCCATGGGTATACGAACACTGAAGCTTTCTTT
>-|TRBJ1-1|-|TRBV6-6
CASSPQGVTEAFF
TGTGCCAGCAGTCCTCAGGGAGTCACTGAAGCTTTCTTT
>-|TRBJ2-2|few|TRBV5-4
CASSITRNTGELFF
TGTGCCAGCAGCATTACTAGGAACACCGGGGAGCTGTTTTTT
>TRBD2|TRBJ2-5|-|TRBV18
CASSPPTSGVETQYF
TGTGCCAGCTCACCACCGACTAGCGGGGTAGAGACCCAGTACTTC
>-|TRBJ1-5|-|TRBV28
CASRSLTQPQHF
TGTGCCAGCAGGTCCCTGACTCAGCCCCAGCATTTT
>-|TRBJ2-7|many|TRBV7-2
CASSPGSHSYEQYF
TGTGCCAGCAGCCCAGGGTCCCACTCCTACGAGCAGTACTTC
>-|TRBJ2-5|-|TRBV7-8
CASSWDSKETQYF
TGTGCCAGCAGCTGGGACTCGAAAGAGACCCAGTACTTC
>TRBD2|TRBJ2-7|-|TRBV6-7
CASSERGLAGGLYEQYF
TGTGCCAGCAGTGAAAGAGGACTAGCGGGGGGTTTGTACGAGCAGTACTTC
>TRBD1|TRBJ2-7|-|TRBV5-1
CASSPGQEDYEQYF
TGCGCCAGCAGCCCGGGACAGGAGGACTACGAGCAGTACTTC
>TRBD1|TRBJ1-1|-|TRBV6-1
CATQTGDTEAFF
TGTGCCACCCAGACAGGGGACACTGAAGCTTTCTTT
>-|TRBJ2-5|-|TRBV2
CASSEASPETQYF
TGTGCCAGCAGTGAAGCGTCCCCAGAGACCCAGTACTTC
>TRBD2|TRBJ2-7|-|TRBV7-2
CASSSVWGGEQYF
TGTGCCAGCAGCTCTGTTTGGGGGGGCGAGCAGTACTTC
>TRBD2|TRBJ2-1|many|TRBV9
CASSVREGEYNEQFF
TGTGCCAGCAGCGTCCGGGAGGGCGAATACAATGAGCAGTTCTTC
>-|TRBJ2-7|-|TRBV5-1
CASSLISQDLGYEQYF
TGCGCCAGCAGCTTAATTAGCCAGGACTTAGGCTACGAGCAGTACTTC
>-|TRBJ2-5|once|TRBV7-2
CASSLSGTTQETQYF
TGTGCCAGCAGCTTATCCGGGACCACCCAAGAGACCCAGTACTTC
>-|TRBJ2-3|once|TRBV9
CASSARAGSGDTQYF
TGTGCCAGCAGCGCGCGTGCGGGGTCGGGAGATACGCAGTATTTT
>-|TRBJ1-3|-|TRBV6-6
CASTSQNSGNTIYF
TGTGCCAGCACCTCACAGAACTCTGGAAACACCATATATTTT
>TRBD1|TRBJ2-7|-|TRBV10-3
CAIRVGQSYEQYF
TGTGCCATCAGGGTGGGACAGTCCTACGAGCAGTACTTC
>-|TRBJ1-1|-|TRBV6-5
CASSRPPGTEAFF
TGTGCCAGCTCGCGCCCCCCAGGGACTGAAGCTTTCTTT
>TRBD2|TRBJ2-3|-|TRBV5-1
CASSPLAGGLLGTDTQYF
TGCGCCAGCAGCCCTCTAGCGGGAGGGCTACTTGGGACAGATACGCAGTATTTT